The 4 T cell receptor beta chains in this list originate from one sample, sequenced in a study of T-cell memory formation after mild COVID-19 (dated by TCRdb to the early 2020s). The receptor library was made with 5' RACE. Sequencing was carried out with an Illumina NovaSeq 6000. TCRdb reprocessing: public reads trimmed at Q25 with fastp, clones called with MiXCR, in-frame beta chains kept. Identical CDR3 proteins give one entry, which carries the most common genes and DNA. For this sample the table gives around 200,000 distinct CDR3 sequences, of which around 26% were detected only once. The top ten clones comprise approximately 10% of the sample. Sequencing input: PBMCs or a T cell subset sorted from them (not recorded which). These receptors came from an adult woman who had mild COVID-19 (a few samples of this study predate the infection). The sample titles of this study are shuffled in the database, so cell type and time point are left out; the donor was told from shared clones.

The V call is TRBV12-3 or TRBV12-4, the J call TRBJ2-7; D perhaps matches TRBD2 (5 bases). The CDR3 totals 15 residues. The germline V and J ends were trimmed by 4 bases and 6 bases, with 19 bases remaining between them. The DNA of the CDR3 is TGTGCCAGCAGTTCCTCGGCGGCCCTTGGACTCGAGCAGTACTTC. This encodes CASSSSAALGLEQYF.

The chain recombines TRBV5-6 with TRBJ2-3, with D tentatively TRBD1 or TRBD2 (6 bases each). V lost 4 bases and J lost 4, with 16 bases in between. CDR3 size: 15 residues. Germline CDR1 SGHDT, CDR2 YYEEEE. CDR3: CASSPRPGAADTQYF. CDR3 bases: TGTGCCAGCAGCCCTCGCCCGGGGGCCGCAGATACGCAGTATTTT.

This clonotype showed up just a few times. The J gene is TRBJ1-1, the V gene TRBV4-1; TRBD1 aligns across 7 bases. Germline V CDR1 and CDR2: MGHRA, YSYEKL. The CDR3 is 14 amino acids. V shed 5 bases, J shed 5 bases, and the junction held 8 bases outside the gene matches. CDR3 protein: CASSALQGRTEAFF. The CDR3 DNA is TGCGCCAGCAGCGCCCTACAGGGGAGAACTGAAGCTTTCTTT.

V usage is TRBV29-1 and J usage is TRBJ2-7; D ambiguous. The CDR3 totals 15 residues. Trimming removed 1 base at V and 6 bases at J, with 19 bases between. Germline V lookup: CDR1 SQVTM, CDR2 ANQGSEA. Here the CDR3 DNA reads TGCAGCGTTGAAGTTGCTGGCAGTGGAGCTGGCGAGCAGTACTTC. This gives the protein CSVEVAGSGAGEQYF.